The 22 T cell receptor beta chains below were found in one sample sequenced in a study of Ad26.COV2.S vaccination and SARS-CoV-2 variants. TCRdb's table, derived via immunoSEQ multiplex PCR, lists solely in-frame clones and lacks some. The table lists under 150,000 clones, 86% of them singletons, with around 5% in the top ten. This material consisted of peripheral blood, taken after recovery from COVID-19. These receptor sequences come from a human donor who had recovered from COVID-19.

This clone was seen a single time. J is TRBJ2-2 and V is TRBV11-2, with 12 positions matching TRBD2. This CDR3 is built from 14 residues. The germline V gene encodes CDR1 SGHAT and CDR2 FQNNGV. V was pared by 4 bases and J by 6 bases, with 0 bases of the junction left unmatched. Written as DNA, the CDR3 is TGTGCCAGCAGCTCTAGCGGGGGGGCCGGGGAGCTGTTTTTT. It encodes CASSSSGGAGELFF.

The chain employs TRBV19 and TRBJ1-1; D is unresolved. Trimming stripped 5 bases from V and 1 base from J, with 8 bases between. The germline gives CDR1 LNHDA, CDR2 SQIVND (reference sequence). This CDR3 has 13 residues. The CDR3 DNA follows: TGTGCCAGTAGTTTTGGAGAGAACACTGAAGCTTTCTTT. The encoded protein is CASSFGENTEAFF. The full variable domain, its missing parts supplied by reference TRBV19 and TRBJ1-1, is DGGITQSPKYLFRKEGQNVTLSCEQNLNHDAMYWYRQDPGQGLRLIYYSQIVNDFQKGDIAEGYSVSREKKESFPLTVTSAQKNPTAFYLCASSFGENTEAFFGQGTRLTVV.

The chain employs TRBV10-3 and TRBJ2-7; D perhaps matches TRBD1 (6 bases). The CDR3 consists of 15 residues. Trimming took 0 bases from V and 0 from J, leaving 9 bases between them. Germline CDR1 ENHRY, CDR2 SYGVKD. The CDR3 region is CAISESEDSSYEQYF. The DNA of the CDR3 is TGTGCCATCAGTGAGTCGGAGGACAGCTCCTACGAGCAGTACTTC.

In the case of this clone: Other nucleotide sequences in the sample specify the same CDR3. The chain combines TRBV5-4 with TRBJ1-2; D may be TRBD1 (5 bases). There are 14 residues in the CDR3. CDR1 and CDR2 (germline): SGHNT, YYREEE (reference sequence). V was shortened by 0 bases and J by 4 bases, with 10 bases between the two germline ends. In nucleotides, the CDR3 is TGTGCCAGCAGCTTGGTGGGGGGAGGCTATGGCTACACCTTC. Protein sequence: CASSLVGGGYGYTF.

The V call is TRBV3-1 (or the pseudogene TRBV3-2), the J call TRBJ2-1, with 10 bases identical to TRBD1. This CDR3 contains 16 residues. V shed 3 bases, J shed 1 base, and the junction held 3 bases outside the gene matches. CDR1 and CDR2 from the germline V gene are LGHDT and YNNKEL (reference sequence). The CDR3 here is CASSHGTGASYNEQFF. The CDR3 bases are TGTGCCAGCAGCCACGGGACAGGGGCTTCCTACAATGAGCAGTTCTTC.

The chain couples TRBV6-5 to TRBJ1-3, with D tentatively TRBD1 (5 bases). CDR1 and CDR2 from the germline V gene are MNHEY and SVGAGI. V was shortened by 6 bases and J by 4 bases, with 16 bases between the two germline ends. This CDR3 contains 15 residues. The CDR3 is CASRQSDSQGNTIYF. CDR3 DNA: TGTGCCAGCAGACAATCTGACAGCCAGGGAAACACCATATATTTT.

V and J are TRBV3-1 (or the pseudogene TRBV3-2) and TRBJ2-7, with TRBD2 matching over 14 bases. Germline values: CDR1 LGHDT, CDR2 YNNKEL (reference sequence). With V trimmed by 1 base and J by 7 bases, 3 bases remained unmatched. This CDR3 contains 15 residues. The CDR3 nucleotides are TGTGCCAGCAGCCAAGGACTAGCGGGGGGGCCAGAGCAGTACTTC. This sequence encodes CASSQGLAGGPEQYF.

The V call is TRBV19, the J call TRBJ2-5; tentatively, D is TRBD2 (6 bases). CDR3 length: 14 residues. Per germline, CDR1 LNHDA and CDR2 SQIVND (reference sequence). Trimming stripped 3 bases from V and 3 bases from J, with 11 bases between. The CDR3 coding sequence is TGTGCCAGTAGTATCCGGACTAAAAAAGAGACCCAGTACTTC. It encodes CASSIRTKKETQYF.

The V call is TRBV18, the J call TRBJ1-5, with D unresolved. Germline values: CDR1 KGHSH, CDR2 LQKENI. V shed 5 bases and J shed 5 bases, with 22 bases lying between them. The CDR3 has 17 residues. The CDR3 here is CASSTSPPTDGYQPQHF. In DNA form, the CDR3 reads TGTGCCAGCTCAACTTCCCCACCGACGGACGGGTATCAGCCCCAGCATTTT.

The rearrangement joins TRBV25-1 to TRBJ2-1; D might be TRBD1 (5 bases). CDR1 is MGHDK, CDR2 SYGVNS, per germline. The CDR3 runs to 14 residues. CDR3 nucleotides: TGTGCAGATAGGGGCCCTAGCTCCTACAATGAGCAGTTCTTC. Protein: CADRGPSSYNEQFF.

The V call is TRBV5-1, the J call TRBJ1-6; D not certain. Germline-derived CDR1 and CDR2 are SGHRS and YFSETQ. V was trimmed by 2 bases and J by 10 bases, leaving 13 bases between them. This CDR3 region has 14 residues. The DNA for the CDR3 is TGCGCCAGCAGCTTCGGGGAGGCGAACTCACCCCTCCACTTT. Translation gives CASSFGEANSPLHF.

This clone was observed a few times. The chain links TRBV15 to TRBJ1-1, with 7 nucleotides matching TRBD1. With 8 bases clipped from V and 6 bases from J, the junction kept 6 bases outside the gene matches. The CDR3 length is 12 residues. The germline V gene encodes CDR1 LNHNV and CDR2 YYDKDF (reference sequence). As DNA, the CDR3 is TGTGCCACCTCCAAGGGGGCGGCTGAAGCTTTCTTT. This encodes CATSKGAAEAFF.

The genes are TRBV4-1 and TRBJ1-5; 7 bases map to TRBD1. The CDR3 runs to 15 residues. V was pared by 1 base and J by 7 bases, with 7 bases of the junction left unmatched. Looked up from germline, CDR1 is MGHRA and CDR2 is YSYEKL. The CDR3 sequence: CASSQGEQGGQPQHF. Here the CDR3 DNA reads TGCGCCAGCAGCCAAGGGGAGCAAGGGGGCCAGCCCCAGCATTTT.

This clone occurred a few times. The chain recombines TRBV27 with TRBJ1-6; no clear D. The V end was cut by 5 bases, the J end by 2 bases, with 13 bases between. The CDR3 is 16 residues long. Germline lookup yields CDR1 MNHEY and CDR2 SMNVEV (reference sequence). The CDR3 reads CASSPLSATYNSPLHF. CDR3 bases: TGTGCCAGCAGTCCCTTGTCAGCCACCTATAATTCACCCCTCCACTTT.

The CDR3 nucleotides are TGCGCCAGCAGCTTGGGGGCTGCAGATACGCAGTATTTT. Protein product: CASSLGAADTQYF. The chain couples TRBV5-1 to TRBJ2-3, with D unresolved. Germline CDR1 and CDR2: SGHRS and YFSETQ. Trimming removed 0 bases at V and 4 bases at J, with 6 bases between. The CDR3 length is 13 residues.

For the CDR3, the DNA is TGTGCCAGCAGTTTATCGCGACTAGAGAACAATGAGCAGTTCTTC. It translates to CASSLSRLENNEQFF. The chain couples TRBV28 to TRBJ2-1; a possible D gene is TRBD2 (6 bases). This CDR3 region has 15 residues. Germline V lookup: CDR1 MDHEN, CDR2 SYDVKM. The germline V and J ends were trimmed by 1 base and 5 bases, with 12 bases remaining between them.

The rearrangement uses TRBV5-1 and TRBJ2-3; D unresolved. The V gene lost 1 base and the J gene lost 2 bases, with 8 bases spanning the gap. CDR3 length: 14 amino acids. In germline, CDR1 is SGHRS, CDR2 YFSETQ. The CDR3 is CASSLNGPTDTQYF. The CDR3 nucleotides read TGCGCCAGCAGCTTGAATGGCCCCACAGATACGCAGTATTTT.

J is TRBJ2-2 and V is TRBV5-1, with TRBD2 identical over 9 bases. Germline trimming cut 1 base from V and 0 bases from J; bases unmatched to any gene: 7. The length of the CDR3 is 18 residues. The germline CDR1 and CDR2 sequences are SGHRS and YFSETQ. The CDR3 nucleotides are TGCGCCAGCAGCTTGCCCCAGCGGGGGGCCGCGAACACCGGGGAGCTGTTTTTT. Residues: CASSLPQRGAANTGELFF.

The chain joins TRBV27 to TRBJ2-7; D is possibly TRBD1 (6 bases). With 4 bases removed from V and 6 bases from J, the gap between germline ends came to 10 bases. The CDR3 runs 12 residues. Germline CDR1 reads MNHEY; CDR2 reads SMNVEV (reference sequence). CDR3 DNA sequence: TGTGCCAGCAGTTCACAGGGTCCCGAGCAGTACTTC. It yields the protein CASSSQGPEQYF.

The J gene is TRBJ2-7, the V gene TRBV3-1 (or the pseudogene TRBV3-2); perhaps TRBD1 as D (6 bases). This CDR3 has 16 residues. Germline CDR1 and CDR2: LGHDT and YNNKEL (reference sequence). The V end lost 10 bases, the J end lost 0 bases, and 22 bases lay between the germline ends. The CDR3 loop reads CATTPGHRPCSYEQYF. Written as DNA, the CDR3 is TGTGCCACCACTCCGGGACACCGACCCTGCTCCTACGAGCAGTACTTC.

This chain uses TRBV9 with TRBJ1-2; 9 bases line up with TRBD1. CDR3 length: 15 residues. The V segment lost 7 bases and the J segment 6 bases; nucleotides outside the gene matches: 13. Per the germline V gene, CDR1 is SGDLS and CDR2 is YYNGEE. CDR3 nucleotides: TGTGCCAGCTCCCTCTCGGGGACAGGGACCGATGGCTACACCTTC. It codes for CASSLSGTGTDGYTF.

The V and J genes are TRBV2 and TRBJ1-3; no firm D call. Germline CDR1 reads SNHLY; CDR2 reads FYNNEI. The CDR3 is 15 residues long. Trimming removed 0 bases at V and 6 bases at J, with 12 bases between. The CDR3 here is CASSEALRYANTIYF. CDR3 bases: TGTGCCAGCAGTGAAGCGCTTCGGTACGCAAACACCATATATTTT.